The following is a T cell receptor beta chain sequence with its context. Its target is not known. The data are from a study of shared clonotypes between healthy human individuals. Broader study findings: Estimated richness values were generally larger in naive subsets than in memory subsets.

As defined, naive CD8 cells were CD45RO-negative and positively selected for CCR7, with terminally differentiated effector memory CD45RA+ cells excluded. In replicate PCRs of sorted subsets, approximately 190 ng DNA, about 30,000 T cell genomes, was used. TCRdb's table, derived via immunoSEQ multiplex PCR, lists solely in-frame clones and lacks some. The sample comprises around 2,000,000 clones, just over 90% of which are singletons, and 1.7% rests with the top ten. The receptor was isolated from a man aged 18 to 30 in good health. Some clones in this sample may be carry-over from other donors' samples. Sequenced material: naive CD8+ T cells from PBMCs.

The CDR3 sequence: CASSALSGTASLMAEAFF. CDR3 nucleotide sequence: TGTGCCAGCAGCGCCTTATCCGGGACAGCCTCCCTGATGGCTGAAGCTTTCTTT. This chain joins TRBV21-1 and TRBJ1-1; the tabulated D call, TRBD1, remains unverified against the DNA. TRBV21-1 is described as a pseudogene. This CDR3 comprises 18 residues.